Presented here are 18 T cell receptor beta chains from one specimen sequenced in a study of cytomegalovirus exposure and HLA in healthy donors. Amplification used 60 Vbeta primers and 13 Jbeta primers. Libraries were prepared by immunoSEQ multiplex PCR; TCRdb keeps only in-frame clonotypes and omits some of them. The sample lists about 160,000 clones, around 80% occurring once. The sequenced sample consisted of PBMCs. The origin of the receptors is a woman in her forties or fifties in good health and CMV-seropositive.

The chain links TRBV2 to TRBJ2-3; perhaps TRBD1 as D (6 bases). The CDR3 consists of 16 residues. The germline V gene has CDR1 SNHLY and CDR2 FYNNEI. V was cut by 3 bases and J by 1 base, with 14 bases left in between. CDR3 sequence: CASSDIQGRGTDTQYF. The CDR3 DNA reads TGTGCCAGCAGTGACATACAGGGACGGGGCACAGATACGCAGTATTTT.

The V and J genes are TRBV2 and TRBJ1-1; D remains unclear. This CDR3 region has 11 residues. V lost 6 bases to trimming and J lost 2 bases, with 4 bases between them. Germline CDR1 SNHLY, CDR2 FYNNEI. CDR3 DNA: TGTGCCAGCAGGTCAAACACTGAAGCTTTCTTT. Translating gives CASRSNTEAFF.

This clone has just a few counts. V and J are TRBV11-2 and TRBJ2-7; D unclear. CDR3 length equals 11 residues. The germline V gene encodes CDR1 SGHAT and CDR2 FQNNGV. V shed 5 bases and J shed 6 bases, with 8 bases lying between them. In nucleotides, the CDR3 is TGTGCCAGCAGCGACGAGGTCGAGCAGTACTTC. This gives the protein CASSDEVEQYF.

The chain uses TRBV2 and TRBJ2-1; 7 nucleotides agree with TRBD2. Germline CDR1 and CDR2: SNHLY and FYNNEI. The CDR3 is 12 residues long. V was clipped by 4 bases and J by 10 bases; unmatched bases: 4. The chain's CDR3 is CASSVLAFEQFF. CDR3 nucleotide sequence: TGTGCCAGCAGTGTACTAGCGTTCGAGCAGTTCTTC.

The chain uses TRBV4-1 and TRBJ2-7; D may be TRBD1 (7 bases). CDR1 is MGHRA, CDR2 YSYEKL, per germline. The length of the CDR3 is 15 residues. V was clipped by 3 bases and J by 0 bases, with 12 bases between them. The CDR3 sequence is CASSQGGQRSYEQYF. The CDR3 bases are TGCGCCAGCAGCCAGGGGGGACAGCGCTCCTACGAGCAGTACTTC.

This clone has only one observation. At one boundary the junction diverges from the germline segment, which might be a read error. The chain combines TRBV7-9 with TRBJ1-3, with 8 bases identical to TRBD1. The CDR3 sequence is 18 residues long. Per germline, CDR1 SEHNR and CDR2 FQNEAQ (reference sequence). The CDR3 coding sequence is TGTTCCAGCAGCTCGGAGGTCACTGCACAGGGGGCTGGAAACACCATATATTTT. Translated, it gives CSSSSEVTAQGAGNTIYF.

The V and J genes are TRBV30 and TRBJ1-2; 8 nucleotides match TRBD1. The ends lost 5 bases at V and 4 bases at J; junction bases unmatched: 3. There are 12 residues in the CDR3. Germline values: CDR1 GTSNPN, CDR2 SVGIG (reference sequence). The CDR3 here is CAWSTGAYGYTF. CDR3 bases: TGTGCCTGGTCGACAGGGGCCTATGGCTACACCTTC.

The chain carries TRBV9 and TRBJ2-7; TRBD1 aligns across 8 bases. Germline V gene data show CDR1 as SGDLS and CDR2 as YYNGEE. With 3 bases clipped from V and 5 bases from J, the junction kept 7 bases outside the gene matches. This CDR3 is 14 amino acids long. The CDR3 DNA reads TGTGCCAGCAGCGCCAGACAGGGGTTGGACGAGCAGTACTTC. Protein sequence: CASSARQGLDEQYF.

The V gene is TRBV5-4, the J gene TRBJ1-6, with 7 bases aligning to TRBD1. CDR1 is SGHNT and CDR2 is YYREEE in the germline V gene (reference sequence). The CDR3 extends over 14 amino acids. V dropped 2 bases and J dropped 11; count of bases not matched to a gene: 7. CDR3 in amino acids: CASSLGGGSTPLHF. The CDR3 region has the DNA TGTGCCAGCAGCTTAGGGGGCGGTAGCACACCCCTCCACTTT.

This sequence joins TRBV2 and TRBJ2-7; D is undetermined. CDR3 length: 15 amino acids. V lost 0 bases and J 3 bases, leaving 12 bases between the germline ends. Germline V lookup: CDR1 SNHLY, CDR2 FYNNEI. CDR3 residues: CASSEAPGFNYEQYF. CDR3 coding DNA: TGTGCCAGCAGTGAAGCGCCAGGATTCAACTACGAGCAGTACTTC.

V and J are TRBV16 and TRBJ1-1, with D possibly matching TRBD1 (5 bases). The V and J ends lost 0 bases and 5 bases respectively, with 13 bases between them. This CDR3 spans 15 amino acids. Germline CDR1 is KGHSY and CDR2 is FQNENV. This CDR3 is CASSQSRQEGTEAFF. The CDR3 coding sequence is TGTGCCAGCAGCCAATCCCGGCAGGAGGGGACTGAAGCTTTCTTT. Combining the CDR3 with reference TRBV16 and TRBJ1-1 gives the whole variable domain GEEVAQTPKHLVRGEGQKAKLYCAPIKGHSYVFWYQQVLKNEFKFLISFQNENVFDETGMPKERFSAKCLPNSPCSLEIQATKLEDSAVYFCASSQSRQEGTEAFFGQGTRLTVV.

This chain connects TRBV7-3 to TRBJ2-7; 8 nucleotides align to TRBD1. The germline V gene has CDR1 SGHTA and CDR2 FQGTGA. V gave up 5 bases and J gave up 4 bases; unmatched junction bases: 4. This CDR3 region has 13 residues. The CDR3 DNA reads TGTGCCAGCAGCCGAACAGGGGGGTACGAGCAGTACTTC. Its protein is CASSRTGGYEQYF.

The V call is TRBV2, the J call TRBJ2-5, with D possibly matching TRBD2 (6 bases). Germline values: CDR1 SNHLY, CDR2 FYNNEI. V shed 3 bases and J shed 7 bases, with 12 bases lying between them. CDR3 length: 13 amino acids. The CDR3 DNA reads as TGTGCCAGCAGTGAGACTGCCGGGGGGACCCAGTACTTC. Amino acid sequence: CASSETAGGTQYF.

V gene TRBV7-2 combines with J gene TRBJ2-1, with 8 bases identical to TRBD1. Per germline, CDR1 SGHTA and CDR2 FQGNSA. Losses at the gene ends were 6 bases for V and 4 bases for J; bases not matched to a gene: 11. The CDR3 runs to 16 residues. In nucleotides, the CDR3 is TGTGCCAGCAGGTCGGCAGGGGGCGCGGCGTACAATGAGCAGTTCTTC. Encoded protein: CASRSAGGAAYNEQFF.

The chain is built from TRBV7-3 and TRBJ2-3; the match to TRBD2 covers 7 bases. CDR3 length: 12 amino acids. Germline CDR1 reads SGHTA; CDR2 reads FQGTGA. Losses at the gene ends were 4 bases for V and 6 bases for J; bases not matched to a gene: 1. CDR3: CASSWGGDTQYF. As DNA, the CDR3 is TGTGCCAGCAGCTGGGGGGGGGATACGCAGTATTTT.

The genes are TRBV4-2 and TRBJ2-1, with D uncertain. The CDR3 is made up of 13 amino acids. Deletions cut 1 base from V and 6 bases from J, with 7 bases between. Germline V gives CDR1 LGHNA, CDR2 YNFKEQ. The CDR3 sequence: CASSQASSNEQFF. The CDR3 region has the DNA TGTGCCAGCAGCCAAGCATCTAGCAATGAGCAGTTCTTC.

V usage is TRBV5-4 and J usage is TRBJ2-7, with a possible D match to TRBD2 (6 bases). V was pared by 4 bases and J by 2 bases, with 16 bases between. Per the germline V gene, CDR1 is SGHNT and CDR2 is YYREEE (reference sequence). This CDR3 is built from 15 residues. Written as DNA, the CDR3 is TGTGCCAGCAGCCTCGGGACTTCCCACCCCTACGAGCAGTACTTC. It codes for CASSLGTSHPYEQYF.

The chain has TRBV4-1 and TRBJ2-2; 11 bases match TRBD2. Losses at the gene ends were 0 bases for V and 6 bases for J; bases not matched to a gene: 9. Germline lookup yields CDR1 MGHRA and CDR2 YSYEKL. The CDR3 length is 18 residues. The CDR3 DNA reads TGCGCCAGCAGCCAAGAAGTCGATCTAGCGGGAGGCCCCGGGGAGCTGTTTTTT. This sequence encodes CASSQEVDLAGGPGELFF.